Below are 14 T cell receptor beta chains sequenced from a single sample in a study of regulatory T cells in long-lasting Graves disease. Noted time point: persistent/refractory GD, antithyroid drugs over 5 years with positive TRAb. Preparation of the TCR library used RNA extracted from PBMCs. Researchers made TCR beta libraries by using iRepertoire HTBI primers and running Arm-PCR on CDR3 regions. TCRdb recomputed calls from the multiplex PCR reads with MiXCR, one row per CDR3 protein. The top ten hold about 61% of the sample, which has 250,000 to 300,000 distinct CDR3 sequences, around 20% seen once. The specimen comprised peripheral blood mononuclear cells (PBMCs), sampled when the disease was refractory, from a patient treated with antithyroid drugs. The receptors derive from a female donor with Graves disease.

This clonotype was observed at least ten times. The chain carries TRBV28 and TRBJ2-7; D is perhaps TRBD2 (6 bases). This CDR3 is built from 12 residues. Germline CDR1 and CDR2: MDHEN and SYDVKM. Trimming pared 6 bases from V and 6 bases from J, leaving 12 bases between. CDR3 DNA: TGTGCCAGCAGCCTTAGACTAGGCGAGCAGTACTTC. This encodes CASSLRLGEQYF.

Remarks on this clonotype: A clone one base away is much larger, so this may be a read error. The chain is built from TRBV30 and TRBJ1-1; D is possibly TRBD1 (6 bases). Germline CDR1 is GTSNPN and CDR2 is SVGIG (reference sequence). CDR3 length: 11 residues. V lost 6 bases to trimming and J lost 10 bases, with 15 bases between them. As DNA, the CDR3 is TGTGCCTGCGGGGCGGGGGCGCCAGCTTTCTTT. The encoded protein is CACGAGAPAFF.

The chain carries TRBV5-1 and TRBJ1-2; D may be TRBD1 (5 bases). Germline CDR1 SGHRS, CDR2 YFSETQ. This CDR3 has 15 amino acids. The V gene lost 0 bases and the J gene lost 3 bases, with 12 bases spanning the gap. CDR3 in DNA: TGCGCCAGCAGCTTGGTTATTCGGGGGGACTATGGCTACACCTTC. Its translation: CASSLVIRGDYGYTF. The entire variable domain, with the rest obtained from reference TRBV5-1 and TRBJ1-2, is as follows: KAGVTQTPRYLIKTRGQQVTLSCSPISGHRSVSWYQQTPGQGLQFLFEYFSETQRNKGNFPGRFSGRQFSNSRSEMNVSTLELGDSALYLCASSLVIRGDYGYTFGSGTRLTVV.

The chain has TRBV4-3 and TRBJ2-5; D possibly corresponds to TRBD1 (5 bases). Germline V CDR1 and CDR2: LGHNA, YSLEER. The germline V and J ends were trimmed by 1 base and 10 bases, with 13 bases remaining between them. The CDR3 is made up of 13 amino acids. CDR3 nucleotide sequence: TGCGCCAGCAGCCAAGCTGGGGCCAGTGGCCAGTACTTC. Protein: CASSQAGASGQYF.

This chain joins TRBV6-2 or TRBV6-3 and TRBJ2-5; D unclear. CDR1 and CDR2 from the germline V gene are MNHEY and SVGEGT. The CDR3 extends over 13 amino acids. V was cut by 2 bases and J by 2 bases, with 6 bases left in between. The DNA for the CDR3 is TGTGCCAGCAGTTACCGCGGACAAGAGACCCAGTACTTC. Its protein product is CASSYRGQETQYF.

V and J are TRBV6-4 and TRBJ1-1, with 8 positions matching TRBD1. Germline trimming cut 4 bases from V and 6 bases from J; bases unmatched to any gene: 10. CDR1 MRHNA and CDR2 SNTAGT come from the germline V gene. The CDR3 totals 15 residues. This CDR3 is CASSGGQERSAEAFF. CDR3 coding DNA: TGTGCCAGCAGTGGGGGACAGGAGAGGTCGGCTGAAGCTTTCTTT.

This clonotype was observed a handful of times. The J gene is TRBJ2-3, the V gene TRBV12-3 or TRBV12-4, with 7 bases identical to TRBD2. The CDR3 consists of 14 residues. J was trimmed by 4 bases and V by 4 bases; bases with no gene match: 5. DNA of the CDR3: TGTGCCAGCAGTTCGGGGAGGGAACCAGATACGCAGTATTTT. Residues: CASSSGREPDTQYF.

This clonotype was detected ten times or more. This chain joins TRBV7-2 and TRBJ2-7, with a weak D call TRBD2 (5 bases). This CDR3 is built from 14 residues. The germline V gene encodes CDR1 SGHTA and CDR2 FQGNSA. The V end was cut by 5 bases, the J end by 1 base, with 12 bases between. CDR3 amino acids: CASSPRTGSYEQYF. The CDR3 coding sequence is TGTGCCAGCAGCCCTAGGACTGGTTCCTACGAGCAGTACTTC.

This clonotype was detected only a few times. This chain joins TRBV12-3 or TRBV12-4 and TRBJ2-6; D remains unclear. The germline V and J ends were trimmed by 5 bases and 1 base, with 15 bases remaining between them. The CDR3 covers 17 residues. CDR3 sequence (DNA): TGTGCCAGCAGTCCCCGGCGGTACCGGTCTGGGGCCAACGTCCTGACTTTC. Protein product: CASSPRRYRSGANVLTF.

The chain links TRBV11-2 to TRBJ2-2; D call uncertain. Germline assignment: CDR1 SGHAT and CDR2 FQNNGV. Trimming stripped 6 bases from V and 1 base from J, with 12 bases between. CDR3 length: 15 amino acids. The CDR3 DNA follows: TGTGCCAGCAGGCCGTCGGGCAAGAACACCGGGGAGCTGTTTTTT. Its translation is CASRPSGKNTGELFF.

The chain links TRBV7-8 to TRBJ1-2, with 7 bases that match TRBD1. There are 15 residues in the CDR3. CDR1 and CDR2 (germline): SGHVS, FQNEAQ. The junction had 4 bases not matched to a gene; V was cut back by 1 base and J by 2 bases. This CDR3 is CASSLGTGVNYGYTF. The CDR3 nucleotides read TGTGCCAGCAGCTTAGGGACAGGAGTGAACTATGGCTACACCTTC.

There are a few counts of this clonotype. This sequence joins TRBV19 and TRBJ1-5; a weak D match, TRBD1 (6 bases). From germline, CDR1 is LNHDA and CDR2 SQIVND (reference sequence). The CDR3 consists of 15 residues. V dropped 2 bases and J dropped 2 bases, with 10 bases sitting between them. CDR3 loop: CASSIRRGGNQPQHF. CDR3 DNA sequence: TGTGCCAGTAGTATAAGGAGGGGGGGCAATCAGCCCCAGCATTTT.

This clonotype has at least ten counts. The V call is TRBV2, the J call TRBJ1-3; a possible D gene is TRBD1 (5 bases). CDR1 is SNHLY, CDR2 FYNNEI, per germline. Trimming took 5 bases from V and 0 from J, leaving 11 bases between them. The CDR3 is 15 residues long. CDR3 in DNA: TGTGCCAGCAGTCCCGGACACATCTCTGGAAACACCATATATTTT. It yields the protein CASSPGHISGNTIYF.

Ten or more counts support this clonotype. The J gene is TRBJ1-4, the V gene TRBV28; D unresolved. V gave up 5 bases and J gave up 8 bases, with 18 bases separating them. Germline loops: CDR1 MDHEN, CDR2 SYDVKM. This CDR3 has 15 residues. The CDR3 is CASSTRTAFREKLFF. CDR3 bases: TGTGCCAGCAGTACCCGAACGGCGTTCAGGGAAAAACTGTTTTTT. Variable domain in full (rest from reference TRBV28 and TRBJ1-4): DVKVTQSSRYLVKRTGEKVFLECVQDMDHENMFWYRQDPGLGLRLIYFSYDVKMKEKGDIPEGYSVSREKKERFSLILESASTNQTSMYLCASSTRTAFREKLFFGSGTQLSVL.